This T cell receptor (beta chain) was recorded in a study of high-grade serous ovarian cancer treatment subgroups. Study outcomes and limitations: Bulk tumor TCR sequencing gave no spatial information.

This clone appeared a single time. Antigen unknown. Tumor samples were taken before definitive surgery or chemotherapy. Germline V lookup: CDR1 SEHNR, CDR2 FQNEAQ (reference sequence). The CDR3 is made up of 12 amino acids. The method was immunoSEQ multiplex PCR; TCRdb's version includes in-frame clones alone and lacks a portion of them. Of around 2,500 clones in the sample, roughly 70% were seen once. The rearrangement joins TRBV7-9 to TRBJ2-3, with D hard to call. Sequenced input: tumor tissue. The receptor comes from a human donor with high-grade serous ovarian cancer. The CDR3 sequence: CAASSSTDTQYF. CDR3 coding DNA: TGTGCTGCTAGTTCTAGCACAGATACGCAGTATTTT.